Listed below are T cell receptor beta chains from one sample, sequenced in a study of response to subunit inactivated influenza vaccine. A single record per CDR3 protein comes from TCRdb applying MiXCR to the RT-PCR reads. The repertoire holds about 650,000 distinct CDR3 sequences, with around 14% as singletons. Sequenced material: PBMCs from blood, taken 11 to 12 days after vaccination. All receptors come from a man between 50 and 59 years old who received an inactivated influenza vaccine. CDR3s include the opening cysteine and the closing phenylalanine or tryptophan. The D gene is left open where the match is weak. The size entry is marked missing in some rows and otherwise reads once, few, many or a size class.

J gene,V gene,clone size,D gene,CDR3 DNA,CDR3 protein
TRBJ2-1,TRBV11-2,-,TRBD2,TGTGCCAGCAGCTTAGAAATGAAGAGACTAGCGGGAGTCCCCGAGCAGTTCTTC,CASSLEMKRLAGVPEQFF
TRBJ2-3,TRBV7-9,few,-,TGTGCCAGCAGCAAACCGGACGGACCGAGCACAGATACGCAGTATTTT,CASSKPDGPSTDTQYF
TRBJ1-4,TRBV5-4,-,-,TGTGCCAGCAGGGAAGACCGGGACCTCGGGGGAAAACTGTTTTTT,CASREDRDLGGKLFF
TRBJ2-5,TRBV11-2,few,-,TGTGCCAGCAGCTTACTGGTCGGCTCAAAAGAGACCCAGTACTTC,CASSLLVGSKETQYF
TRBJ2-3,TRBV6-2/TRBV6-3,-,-,TGTGCCAGCGCCTCGGGGGATACGCAGTATTTT,CASASGDTQYF
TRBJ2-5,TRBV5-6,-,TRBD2,TGTGCCAGCAGCTTGGCTACTAGCGGGAAGGAGACCCAGTACTTC,CASSLATSGKETQYF
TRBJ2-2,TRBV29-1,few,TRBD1,TGCAGCGTGGATGGACAGGGGAGCACCGGGGAGCTGTTTTTT,CSVDGQGSTGELFF
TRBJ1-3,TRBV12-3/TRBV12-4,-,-,TGTGCCAGCAGCCCTTCCGGGATACCGGGAAACACCATATATTTT,CASSPSGIPGNTIYF
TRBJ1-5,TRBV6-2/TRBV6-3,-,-,TGTGCCAGCAGTGGGGCAGGCGACAATCAGCCCCAGCATTTT,CASSGAGDNQPQHF
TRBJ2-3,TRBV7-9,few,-,TGTGCCAGCAGCTTAGATCTGGGGGCAGATACGCAGTATTTT,CASSLDLGADTQYF
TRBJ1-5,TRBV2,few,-,TGTGCCAGCAGGCTGTGGGGAGATAGCAATCAGCCCCAGCATTTT,CASRLWGDSNQPQHF
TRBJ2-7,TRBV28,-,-,TGTGCCAGCAGTTTAACTTTGTTTACTGAGCAGTACTTC,CASSLTLFTEQYF
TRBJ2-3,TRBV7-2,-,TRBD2,TGTGCCAGCAGCTTAGTCGGTTACGGGGGGGTGAAGGATACGCAGTATTTT,CASSLVGYGGVKDTQYF
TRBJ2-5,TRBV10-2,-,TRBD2,TGCGCCAGCAGAGGCGCGGGAGGGCCTCTGGAGACCCAGTACTTC,CASRGAGGPLETQYF
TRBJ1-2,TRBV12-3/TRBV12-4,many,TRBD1,TGTGCCAGCAGCTCCAATAGGGACAGTTATGGCTACACCTTC,CASSSNRDSYGYTF
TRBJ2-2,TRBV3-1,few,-,TGTGCCAGCAGCCCCTTAAGAGCCGGGGAGCTGTTTTTT,CASSPLRAGELFF
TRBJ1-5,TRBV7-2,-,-,TGTGCCAGCAGCCTGGGAAACCCGGAGCCCCAGCATTTT,CASSLGNPEPQHF
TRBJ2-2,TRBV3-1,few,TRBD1,TGTGCCAGCAGCCAACTCGCCCCGACAGGGGGAGGTCTGTTTTTT,CASSQLAPTGGGLFF
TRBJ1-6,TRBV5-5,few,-,TGTGCCAGCAGCTTGGAGGGGGGCGCCTATAATTCACCCCTCCACTTT,CASSLEGGAYNSPLHF
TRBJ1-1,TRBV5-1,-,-,TGCGCCAGCACCAAAGGAGATATGAACACTGAAGCTTTCTTT,CASTKGDMNTEAFF
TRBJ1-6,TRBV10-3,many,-,TGTGCCATCAGGGGGGACACTCTGAGGGGTTCACCCCTCCACTTT,CAIRGDTLRGSPLHF
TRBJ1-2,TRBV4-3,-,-,TGCGCCAGCAGCCGGAACCCGGGGGCCTCACTACGGAACTATGGCTACACCTTC,CASSRNPGASLRNYGYTF
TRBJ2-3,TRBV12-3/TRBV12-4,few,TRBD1,TGTGCCAGCAGTCGTACTGGAGCCGGGACAGGGGACCGTAGCACAGATACGCAGTATTTT,CASSRTGAGTGDRSTDTQYF
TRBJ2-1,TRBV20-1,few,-,TGCAGTGCTAGAGCGACCCACCTCGGGGGTGAGCAGTTCTTC,CSARATHLGGEQFF
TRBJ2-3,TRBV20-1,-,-,TGCAGTGCTGGCAGACGGACCACAGATACGCAGTATTTT,CSAGRRTTDTQYF
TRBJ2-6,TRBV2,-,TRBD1,TGTGCCAGCAGTGGGGGACAGGGGAGATCCGGGGCCAACGTCCTGACTTTC,CASSGGQGRSGANVLTF
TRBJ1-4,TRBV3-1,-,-,TGTGCCAGCAGCATGAGGGCGGCGGATGAAAAACTGTTTTTT,CASSMRAADEKLFF
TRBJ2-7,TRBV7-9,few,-,TGTGCCAGCAGCTTCGGCAAACCCTACGAGCAGTACTTC,CASSFGKPYEQYF
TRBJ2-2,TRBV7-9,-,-,TGTGCCAGCAGCGGGGAGATCACCGGGGAGCTGTTTTTT,CASSGEITGELFF
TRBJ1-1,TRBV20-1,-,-,TGCAGTGCTAGAGATGAAAGGACATCCCGGAACACTGAAGCTTTCTTT,CSARDERTSRNTEAFF
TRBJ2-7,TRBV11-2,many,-,TGTGCCAGCAGCTTAAACGGCTACGAGCAGTACTTC,CASSLNGYEQYF
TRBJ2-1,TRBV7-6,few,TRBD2,TGTGCCAGCAGCTTAGCGGTAGCGGGGGCCTCCTACAATGAGCAGTTCTTC,CASSLAVAGASYNEQFF
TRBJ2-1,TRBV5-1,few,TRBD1,TGCGCCAGCAGCTTGGCCCCGCTGGGACAGGGCGAAAATGAGCAGTTCTTC,CASSLAPLGQGENEQFF
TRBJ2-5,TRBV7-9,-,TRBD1,TGTGCCAGCAGCTGGACAGGGGACGAGACCCAGTACTTC,CASSWTGDETQYF
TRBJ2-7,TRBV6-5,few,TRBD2,TGTGCCAGCAGTTATCTAGCGGGAGGGGTTGATAAGCAGTACTTC,CASSYLAGGVDKQYF
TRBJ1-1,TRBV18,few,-,TGTGCCAGCTCGCTAAAAACGGGGGGCACTGAAGCTTTCTTT,CASSLKTGGTEAFF
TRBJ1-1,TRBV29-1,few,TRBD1,TGCAGCGTCGCTCCGGGACAGTACACTGAAGCTTTCTTT,CSVAPGQYTEAFF
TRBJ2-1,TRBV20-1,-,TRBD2,TGCAGTGCTAGAGAACCCCGACTAGCGGACAATGAGCAGTTCTTC,CSAREPRLADNEQFF
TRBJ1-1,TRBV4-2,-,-,TGTGCCAGCAGCCAAGTTAGACACAACTTGAACACTGAAGCTTTCTTT,CASSQVRHNLNTEAFF
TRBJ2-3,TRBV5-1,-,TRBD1,TGCGCCAGCAGCTTGGGGGACAGGTCAAATACGCAGTATTTT,CASSLGDRSNTQYF
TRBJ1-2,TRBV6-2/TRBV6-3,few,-,TGTGCCAGCTCCTTCCCCCAGGGGAACTATGGCTACACCTTC,CASSFPQGNYGYTF
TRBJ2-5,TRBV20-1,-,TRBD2,TGCAGTGCTAGATCCAATAGCGGGCCAGGAGAGACCCAGTACTTC,CSARSNSGPGETQYF
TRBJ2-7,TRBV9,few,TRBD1,TGTGCCAGCAGCGTAGAGGGGACAGGGTCCTACGAGCAGTACTTC,CASSVEGTGSYEQYF
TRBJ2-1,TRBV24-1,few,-,TGTGCCACCAGTGATGAAGTCCATGAGCAGTTCTTC,CATSDEVHEQFF
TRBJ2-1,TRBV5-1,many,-,TGCGCCAGCAGCTTGACTTCGGCTACTGCCTACAATGAGCAGTTCTTC,CASSLTSATAYNEQFF
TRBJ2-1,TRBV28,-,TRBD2,TGTGCCAGCATCCCTAGCGGGACTAGCGAGCAGTTCTTC,CASIPSGTSEQFF
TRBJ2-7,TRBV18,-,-,TGTGCCAGCTCACCGACAGGAAACTCCTACGAGCAGTACTTC,CASSPTGNSYEQYF
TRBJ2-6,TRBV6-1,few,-,TGTGCCAGCAGTCCCGGGACAAACTCTGGGGCCAACGTCCTGACTTTC,CASSPGTNSGANVLTF
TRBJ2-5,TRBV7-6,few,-,TGTGCCAGCAGCAAAATCGCTTGGGTCCAAGAGACCCAGTACTTC,CASSKIAWVQETQYF
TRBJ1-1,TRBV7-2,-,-,TGTGCCAGCAGCTTACCAGGGCCCGAAGCTTTCTTT,CASSLPGPEAFF
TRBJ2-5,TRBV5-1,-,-,TGCGCCAGCAGCTTGGCGAGCCAGTCAGTTCCGGAGACCCAGTACTTC,CASSLASQSVPETQYF
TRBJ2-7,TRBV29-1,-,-,TGCAGCGTTGAGAGAGGACACGACTCCTACGAGCAGTACTTC,CSVERGHDSYEQYF
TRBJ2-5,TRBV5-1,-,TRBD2,TGCGCCAGCTCGCCCGGGGGGGTCCTTCAAGAGACCCAGTACTTC,CASSPGGVLQETQYF
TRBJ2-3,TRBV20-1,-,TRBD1,TGCAGTGCTAGAGTGGTACAGGGGGCGGGTGATACGCAGTATTTT,CSARVVQGAGDTQYF
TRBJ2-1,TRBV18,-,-,TGTGCCAGCTCACCCTCCAAGTCTATCTACAATGAGCAGTTCTTC,CASSPSKSIYNEQFF